These T cell receptor beta chains were read from a single sample in a study of T cells in Graves' hyperthyroidism and ophthalmopathy. TCRdb used MiXCR to reprocess the multiplex PCR reads, holding one entry per CDR3 protein. The sample contains hundreds of thousands of distinct CDR3 sequences, roughly 15% of which appear only once. Sample: blood. The source of these receptors is a woman aged 60-70 years with Graves' ophthalmopathy. Both conserved end residues are part of each CDR3. A D gene is named only where the DNA matches it firmly. Rows give clone size only sometimes, using once, few, many, or a class for an expanded clone.

d_call clone_size j_call v_call cdr3_nt cdr3_aa
TRBD1 - TRBJ2-1 TRBV19 TGTGCCAGTAGTATCAACAGGGGCAATGAGCAGTTCTTC CASSINRGNEQFF
- many TRBJ1-2 TRBV24-1 TGTGCCACCAGTGATTTGCTTGATGGAGGCTACACCTTC CATSDLLDGGYTF
- - TRBJ1-1 TRBV10-2 TGCGCCAGCAGTGCCCTTTCGGGGGATGGCACTGAAGCTTTCTTT CASSALSGDGTEAFF
TRBD1 - TRBJ2-5 TRBV19 TGTGCCAGTAAACGGGCAGGGGGAGAGACCCAGTACTTC CASKRAGGETQYF
TRBD1 - TRBJ1-3 TRBV13 TGTGCCAGCAGCCGGGACAGGGGGGCTGGAAACACCATATATTTT CASSRDRGAGNTIYF
- few TRBJ1-4 TRBV6-1 TGTGCCAGCAGACGGGACCTTAATGAAAAACTGTTTTTT CASRRDLNEKLFF
TRBD2 - TRBJ2-1 TRBV7-8 TGTGCCAGCAGCTTAGCGGTGTTGGGGGGGGGACGACCTTCCTACAATGAGCAGTTCTTC CASSLAVLGGGRPSYNEQFF
- many TRBJ2-3 TRBV12-3/TRBV12-4 TGTGCCAGCAGTTTAACCCAACACCGGGGGGCGAGCACAGATACGCAGTATTTT CASSLTQHRGASTDTQYF
- many TRBJ1-6 TRBV28 TGTGCCAGCAGTCCGGTCCGTGGGGGTAAATGGTCACCCCTCCACTTT CASSPVRGGKWSPLHF
TRBD2 few TRBJ2-7 TRBV20-1 TGCAGTGCTAGAGATCCCCTGATAGCGGGGGTGTGGGAGCAGTACTTC CSARDPLIAGVWEQYF
TRBD2 many TRBJ2-5 TRBV5-1 TGCGCCAGCAGCTCGCCGGGACTAGCGGGAGAGACCCAGTACTTC CASSSPGLAGETQYF
TRBD2 many TRBJ2-1 TRBV12-3/TRBV12-4 TGTGCCAGCAGCTGGGGGGGAGGCGTCGGGAATGAGCAGTTCTTC CASSWGGGVGNEQFF
- many TRBJ2-1 TRBV28 TGTGCCAGCAGGACCCTTCCGGACGGTATTACGCCCAGCTCCTACAATGAGCAGTTCTTC CASRTLPDGITPSSYNEQFF
TRBD2 - TRBJ2-3 TRBV20-1 TGCAGTGCTAGAGTGGCGGGGGACGGCACAGATACGCAGTATTTT CSARVAGDGTDTQYF
TRBD2 many TRBJ2-1 TRBV5-1 TGCGCCAGCAGCTTGATAGCGGGAGGCCCGAGCTCCTACAATGAGCAGTTCTTC CASSLIAGGPSSYNEQFF
- - TRBJ2-7 TRBV7-9 TGTGCCAGCAGCTCCGTTCGGGAGTCGTCCTACGAGCAGTACTTC CASSSVRESSYEQYF
- many TRBJ2-1 TRBV20-1 TGCAGTGCTAGAGGAGCAGGGCGTTCACTATCCTACAATGAGCAGTTCTTC CSARGAGRSLSYNEQFF
TRBD2 - TRBJ2-7 TRBV3-1 TGTGCCAGCAGCTATGGGACTAGCGGGCTCGAGCAGTACTTC CASSYGTSGLEQYF
- many TRBJ2-7 TRBV6-2/TRBV6-3 TGTGCCAGCAGGCTTGGGCAGGGGTCCTACGAGCAGTACTTC CASRLGQGSYEQYF
- few TRBJ2-1 TRBV5-1 TGCGCCAGCAGCCTCCCAGGGGGCCTAGCGGACTACTACAATGAGCAGTTCTTC CASSLPGGLADYYNEQFF
- - TRBJ2-7 TRBV3-1 TGTGCCAGCAGCCAGAGAGAGGGAGCAGGGTACGAGCAGTACTTC CASSQREGAGYEQYF
- few TRBJ1-4 TRBV14 TGTGCCAGCTCGGCTCCTGGGACTAATGAAAAACTGTTTTTT CASSAPGTNEKLFF
TRBD1 many TRBJ1-6 TRBV30 TGTGCCTGGAGTCGGGACAGGGATTCACCCCTCCACTTT CAWSRDRDSPLHF
TRBD2 few TRBJ2-1 TRBV15 TGTGCCACCAGCAGAGGGAGGGGGGCGGGAGGGAAACAGTTCTTC CATSRGRGAGGKQFF
- many TRBJ2-1 TRBV5-1 TGCGCCAGCAGCTTGGGTGACTTGGGTGAGCAGTTCTTC CASSLGDLGEQFF
- few TRBJ2-1 TRBV27 TGTGCCAGCATACCTTTAGGGAGCTCCTACAATGAGCAGTTCTTC CASIPLGSSYNEQFF
- many TRBJ1-1 TRBV30 TGTGCCTGGAGTGTAGTGGGGGGGTCGGCTTTCTTT CAWSVVGGSAFF